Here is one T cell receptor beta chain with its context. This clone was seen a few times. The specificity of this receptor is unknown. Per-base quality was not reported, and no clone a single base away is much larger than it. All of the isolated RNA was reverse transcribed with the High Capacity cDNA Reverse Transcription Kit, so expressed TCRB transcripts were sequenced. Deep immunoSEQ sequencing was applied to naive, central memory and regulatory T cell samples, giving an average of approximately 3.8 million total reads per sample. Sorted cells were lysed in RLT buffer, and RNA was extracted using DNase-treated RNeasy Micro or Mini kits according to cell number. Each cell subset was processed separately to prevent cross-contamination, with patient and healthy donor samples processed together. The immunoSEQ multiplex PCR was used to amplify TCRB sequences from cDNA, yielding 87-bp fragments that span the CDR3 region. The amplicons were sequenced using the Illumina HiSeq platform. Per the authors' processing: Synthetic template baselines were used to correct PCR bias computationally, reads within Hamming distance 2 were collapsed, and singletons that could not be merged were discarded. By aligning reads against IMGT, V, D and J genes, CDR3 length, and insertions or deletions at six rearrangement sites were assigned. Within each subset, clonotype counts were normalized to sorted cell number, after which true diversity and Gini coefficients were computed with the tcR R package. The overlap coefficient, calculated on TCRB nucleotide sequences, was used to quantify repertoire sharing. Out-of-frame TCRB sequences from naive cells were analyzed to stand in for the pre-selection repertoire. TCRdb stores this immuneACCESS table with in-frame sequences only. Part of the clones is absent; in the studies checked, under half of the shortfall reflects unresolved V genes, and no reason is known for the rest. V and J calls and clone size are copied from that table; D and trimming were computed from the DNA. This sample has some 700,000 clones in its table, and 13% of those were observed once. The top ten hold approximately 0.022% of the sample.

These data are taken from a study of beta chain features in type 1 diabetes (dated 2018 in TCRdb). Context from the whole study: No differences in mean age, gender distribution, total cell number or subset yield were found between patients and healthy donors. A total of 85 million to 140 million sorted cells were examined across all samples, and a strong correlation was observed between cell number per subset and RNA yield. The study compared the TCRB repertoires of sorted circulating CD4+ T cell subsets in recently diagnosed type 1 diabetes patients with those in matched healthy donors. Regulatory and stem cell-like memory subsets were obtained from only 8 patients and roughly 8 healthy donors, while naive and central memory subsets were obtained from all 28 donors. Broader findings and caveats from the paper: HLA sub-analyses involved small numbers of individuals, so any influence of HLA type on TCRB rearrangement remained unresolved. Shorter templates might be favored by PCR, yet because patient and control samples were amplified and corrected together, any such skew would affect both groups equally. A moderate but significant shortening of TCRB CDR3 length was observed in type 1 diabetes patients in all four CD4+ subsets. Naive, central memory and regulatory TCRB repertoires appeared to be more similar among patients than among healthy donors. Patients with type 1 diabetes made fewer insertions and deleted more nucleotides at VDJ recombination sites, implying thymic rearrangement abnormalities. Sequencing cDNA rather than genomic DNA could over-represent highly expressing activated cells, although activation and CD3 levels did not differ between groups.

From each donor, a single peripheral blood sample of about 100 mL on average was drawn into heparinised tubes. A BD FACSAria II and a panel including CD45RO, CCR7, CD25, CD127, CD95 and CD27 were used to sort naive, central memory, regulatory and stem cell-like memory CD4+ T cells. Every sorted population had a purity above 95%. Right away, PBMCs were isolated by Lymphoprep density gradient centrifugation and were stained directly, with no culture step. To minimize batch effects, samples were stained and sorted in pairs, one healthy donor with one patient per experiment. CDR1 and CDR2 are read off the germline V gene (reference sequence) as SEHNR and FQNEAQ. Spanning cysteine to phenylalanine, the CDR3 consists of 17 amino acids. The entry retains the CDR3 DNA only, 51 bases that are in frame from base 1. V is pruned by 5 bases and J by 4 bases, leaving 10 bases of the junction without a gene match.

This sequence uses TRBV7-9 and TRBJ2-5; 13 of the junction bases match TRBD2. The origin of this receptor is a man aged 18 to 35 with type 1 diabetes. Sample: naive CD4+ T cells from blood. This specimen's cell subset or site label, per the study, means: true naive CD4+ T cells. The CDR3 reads CASSASWTSGGPETQYF. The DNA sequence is TGTGCCAGCAGCGCAAGCTGGACTAGCGGGGGTCCAGAGACCCAGTACTTC. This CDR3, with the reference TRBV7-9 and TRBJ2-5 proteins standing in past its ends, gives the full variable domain DTGVSQNPRHKITKRGQNVTFRCDPISEHNRLYWYRQTLGQGPEFLTYFQNEAQLEKSRLLSDRFSAERPKGSFSTLEIQRTEQGDSAMYLCASSASWTSGGPETQYFGPGTRLLVL.